This TCR beta chain is from a study of response to subunit inactivated influenza vaccine. Whole-study findings and limits: The authors put forward the suggestion that each seasonal influenza vaccination may bring in only a limited number of new T cells.

This CDR3 is 16 amino acids long. V lost 7 bases to trimming and J lost 1 base, with 19 bases between them. Germline assignment: CDR1 SEHNR and CDR2 FQNEAQ (reference sequence). TCRdb processed the RT-PCR reads anew with MiXCR; each CDR3 protein has one entry. The sample holds some 500,000 distinct CDR3 sequences, around 25% seen once. In the case of this clonotype: Antigen: not known.

The source of this sequence is a man aged 50 to 60 who received an inactivated influenza vaccine. The V and J genes are TRBV7-9 and TRBJ1-2, with D tentatively TRBD1 (6 bases). The sequencing here drew on CD4+ T cells sorted from PBMCs, taken 4 to 6 days after vaccination. Here the CDR3 reads CASTRGPAGDNYGYTF. In DNA form, the CDR3 reads TGTGCCAGCACCAGAGGTCCGGCAGGGGATAACTATGGCTACACCTTC.